The clone carrying this TCR beta chain was detected ten times or more. The data derive from a study of T cells in Graves' hyperthyroidism and ophthalmopathy. Using RNA transcripts as the source, TCR beta CDR3 regions were amplified. Researchers ran a first-round RT-PCR on the TCR CDR3 using the HTBI primer set. TCRdb reprocessed the multiplex PCR reads via MiXCR and lists one record per CDR3 protein. The data show roughly 290,000 distinct CDR3 sequences, 13% seen once. The CDR3 spans 15 residues. V dropped 6 bases and J dropped 1 base, with 12 bases sitting between them. The germline CDR1 and CDR2 sequences are SGHTA and FQGNSA.

This sequence was found in a young woman with Graves' hyperthyroidism that later progressed to Graves' ophthalmopathy. The chain uses TRBV7-2 and TRBJ2-2, with D uncertain. What was sequenced was blood. DNA for the CDR3: TGTGCCAGCAGATTAACTTCAGGGAACACCGGGGAGCTGTTTTTT. It yields the protein CASRLTSGNTGELFF.